This T cell receptor beta chain was recorded in a study of blood T cell repertoires in COVID-19. This table comes from immunoSEQ multiplex PCR, and its TCRdb copy is limited to in-frame clones, with some not included. The data contain under 250,000 clones, over 60% of them singletons. This receptor was identified in a woman between 65 and 79 years old with acute or convalescent COVID-19. What was sequenced was peripheral blood.

The DNA of the CDR3 is TGTGCCAGCTCACTCACGCGGCCCCCAGATACGCAGTATTTT. It is translated as CASSLTRPPDTQYF. The chain has TRBV18 and TRBJ2-3, with unresolved D. Trimming removed 4 bases at V and 4 bases at J, with 12 bases between. The germline V gene has CDR1 KGHSH and CDR2 LQKENI. This CDR3 region has 14 residues.